The clone carrying this TCR beta chain was observed a single time. The sample comes from a study of control samples from healthy donors and cancer patients. Some clones are missing from TCRdb's copy, which holds only in-frame ones; the method was immunoSEQ multiplex PCR. The table includes over 80,000 clones, 91% detected once. Trimming left V 2 bases short and J 1 base short, with 8 bases between. Germline V gene data show CDR1 as SQVTM and CDR2 as ANQGSEA. The CDR3 contains 13 residues. The sequenced sample was blood. The receptor was derived from a man younger than 40 in good health. V usage is TRBV29-1 and J usage is TRBJ1-2; D perhaps matches TRBD1 (5 bases). In DNA form, the CDR3 reads TGCAGCGTTGAATCACAGGTTAACTATGGCTACACCTTC. Translating gives CSVESQVNYGYTF.